The rows below give T cell receptor beta chains drawn from one sample of a study of cytomegalovirus exposure and HLA in healthy donors. Repertoires were generated with immunoSEQ multiplex PCR, while TCRdb's copy carries only in-frame clones and drops some. This table holds some 200,000 clones, roughly four fifths found once. Sample: PBMCs. These receptors were collected from a middle-aged woman in good health and CMV-seronegative. Both conserved end residues are part of each CDR3. The order of the fields is CDR3 protein, CDR3 DNA, D gene, clone size, V gene, J gene. A D gene is named only where the DNA matches it firmly. Clone size is not always given. Where it is, it says once, few, many or a class for expanded clones.

CASSSGLSKKSTDTQYF	TGCGCCAGCAGCTCAGGCTTGTCAAAAAAAAGCACAGATACGCAGTATTTT	-	-	TRBV5-1	TRBJ2-3
CASSPGQGHEQYF	TGTGCCAGCAGCCCCGGACAGGGCCACGAGCAGTACTTC	TRBD1	few	TRBV7-9	TRBJ2-7
CASQRGGNTGELFF	TGTGCTAGTCAGCGGGGGGGCAACACCGGGGAGCTGTTTTTT	TRBD2	-	TRBV12-5	TRBJ2-2
CASSRVGSSYNEQFF	TGTGCCAGCAGTCGAGTCGGGAGCTCCTACAATGAGCAGTTCTTC	-	once	TRBV4-2	TRBJ2-1
CASSAEEFRPYNSPLHF	TGTGCCAGCAGTGCGGAGGAGTTCAGACCTTATAATTCACCCCTCCACTTT	-	-	TRBV2	TRBJ1-6
CASSFRTDTSSPLHF	TGTGCCAGCAGTTTTCGGACAGACACCTCATCACCCCTCCACTTT	-	once	TRBV6-6	TRBJ1-6
CASSPEQGSLAGNTIYF	TGCGCCAGCAGCCCCGAACAGGGGAGCTTGGCTGGAAACACCATATATTTT	TRBD1	-	TRBV4-1	TRBJ1-3
CASSLNHDFLLNTDTQYF	TGCGCCAGCAGCTTGAACCACGACTTCCTCCTGAACACAGATACGCAGTATTTT	-	few	TRBV5-1	TRBJ2-3
CASSITGNQPQHF	TGTGCCAGTAGTATAACAGGGAATCAGCCCCAGCATTTT	-	few	TRBV19	TRBJ1-5
CASSLKRAPYNEQFF	TGTGCCAGCAGCTTGAAGAGGGCCCCATACAATGAGCAGTTCTTC	-	-	TRBV5-4	TRBJ2-1
CASRGGQGANEQYF	TGCGCCAGCAGGGGGGGACAGGGCGCCAACGAGCAGTACTTC	TRBD1	few	TRBV10-2	TRBJ2-7
CASSITGGSTEAFF	TGTGCCAGTAGTATAACAGGCGGATCCACTGAAGCTTTCTTT	-	-	TRBV19	TRBJ1-1
CASSLVSGPSYEQYF	TGCGCCAGCAGCTTGGTCTCAGGTCCATCCTACGAGCAGTACTTC	-	-	TRBV5-1	TRBJ2-7
CASREGQLVETQYF	TGTGCCAGCAGGGAGGGACAGTTGGTTGAGACCCAGTACTTC	-	-	TRBV6-5	TRBJ2-5
CASSPRDRDSPLHF	TGTGCCAGCAGCCCCCGGGACAGGGATTCACCCCTCCACTTT	TRBD1	-	TRBV5-4	TRBJ1-6
CASSLQGWETQYF	TGTGCCAGCAGCTTACAGGGTTGGGAGACCCAGTACTTC	-	-	TRBV7-2	TRBJ2-5
CASSLTGTGNTEAFF	TGTGCCAGCAGCCTAACCGGGACAGGGAACACTGAAGCTTTCTTT	TRBD1	-	TRBV11-2	TRBJ1-1
CASSSTGTRSVNEQFF	TGTGCCAGCAGCTCAACCGGGACTAGGTCAGTCAATGAGCAGTTCTTC	TRBD2	-	TRBV7-8	TRBJ2-1
CASGRGQETQYF	TGTGCCAGCGGCAGGGGGCAAGAGACCCAGTACTTC	TRBD1	-	TRBV28	TRBJ2-5
CASSLNRDGWYQETQYF	TGCGCCAGCAGCTTGAACAGGGATGGATGGTACCAAGAGACCCAGTACTTC	-	-	TRBV5-1	TRBJ2-5
CASSPGHVEKLFF	TGTGCCAGCAGCCCCGGACATGTTGAAAAACTGTTTTTT	-	few	TRBV5-6	TRBJ1-4
CASSRPGLQETQYF	TGTGCCAGCAGCCGACCGGGACTCCAAGAGACCCAGTACTTC	-	-	TRBV27	TRBJ2-5
CASSPASGGTDTQYF	TGTGCCAGCAGCCCGGCTAGCGGGGGCACAGATACGCAGTATTTT	TRBD2	-	TRBV5-4	TRBJ2-3
CASSLGSGGPDEQYF	TGTGCCAGCAGCTTAGGGTCGGGGGGGCCCGACGAGCAGTACTTC	TRBD2	-	TRBV7-6	TRBJ2-7
CASSLGRGMGVETQYF	TGTGCCAGCAGCTTAGGGAGGGGAATGGGGGTAGAGACCCAGTACTTC	-	once	TRBV7-2	TRBJ2-5
CASSSGVKGDQPQHF	TGTGCCAGCAGTTCGGGAGTAAAAGGGGATCAGCCCCAGCATTTT	-	once	TRBV28	TRBJ1-5
CASSLSGYEQYF	TGCGCCAGCAGCTTGTCAGGGTACGAGCAGTACTTC	-	-	TRBV5-1	TRBJ2-7
CASSRRGTYNEQFF	TGTGCCAGCAGCCGTCGGGGGACGTACAATGAGCAGTTCTTC	-	-	TRBV5-6	TRBJ2-1
CASSLVGGLPPFEQYF	TGCGCCAGCAGCTTGGTCGGGGGGCTCCCACCCTTCGAGCAGTACTTC	-	-	TRBV5-1	TRBJ2-7
CASSPTRANTEAFF	TGTGCCAGCAGCCCGACAAGAGCGAACACTGAAGCTTTCTTT	-	-	TRBV7-9	TRBJ1-1
CASSPPTGWDGYTF	TGTGCCAGCAGCCCTCCGACAGGGTGGGATGGCTACACCTTC	TRBD1	-	TRBV7-8	TRBJ1-2
CASSTTGTAAWNTEAFF	TGTGCCAGCAGCACGACCGGGACAGCCGCCTGGAACACTGAAGCTTTCTTT	TRBD1	-	TRBV5-8	TRBJ1-1
CASSAGQNTEAFF	TGTGCCAGCAGTGCGGGACAGAACACTGAAGCTTTCTTT	-	-	TRBV6-1	TRBJ1-1
CASSPREVLVYGYTF	TGTGCCAGCTCACCCCGGGAGGTACTCGTCTATGGCTACACCTTC	-	-	TRBV18	TRBJ1-2
CASSLAQGYGEQFF	TGCGCCAGCAGCTTGGCACAGGGTTATGGTGAGCAGTTCTTC	-	-	TRBV5-1	TRBJ2-1
CASSQDRDSVYQETQYF	TGCGCCAGCAGCCAAGATCGAGACAGCGTGTACCAAGAGACCCAGTACTTC	-	-	TRBV4-1	TRBJ2-5
CASRMLGQVGYGYTF	TGTGCCAGTCGTATGCTTGGACAGGTCGGCTATGGCTACACCTTC	TRBD1	-	TRBV19	TRBJ1-2
CASSDPGQGSTNEKLFF	TGTGCCAGCTCTGATCCGGGACAGGGGTCAACTAATGAAAAACTGTTTTTT	TRBD1	-	TRBV18	TRBJ1-4
CASSLGLDYEQYF	TGTGCCAGCAGCTTAGGACTGGATTACGAGCAGTACTTC	-	-	TRBV11-2	TRBJ2-7
CASSLAHDQPQHF	TGTGCCAGCAGCCTGGCCCACGATCAGCCCCAGCATTTT	-	-	TRBV7-8	TRBJ1-5
CASSLGAYEQYF	TGTGCCAGCAGCTTAGGCGCCTACGAGCAGTACTTC	-	few	TRBV7-2	TRBJ2-7
CASSVVSTDTGELFF	TGTGCCAGCAGCGTAGTGAGCACCGACACCGGGGAGCTGTTTTTT	-	-	TRBV9	TRBJ2-2
CASSFLQDGRDEQYF	TGTGCCAGCAGTTTCCTACAGGACGGAAGAGACGAGCAGTACTTC	-	-	TRBV27	TRBJ2-7
CASSLVQGASNEQFF	TGTGCCAGCAGCTTAGTACAGGGGGCCTCCAATGAGCAGTTCTTC	TRBD1	-	TRBV7-6	TRBJ2-1
CASSLSVTREQYF	TGTGCCAGCAGTTTATCGGTAACTCGGGAGCAGTACTTC	-	-	TRBV27	TRBJ2-7
CASSPTGGTYEQYF	TGTGCCAGCAGCCCAACCGGGGGTACCTACGAGCAGTACTTC	-	-	TRBV7-9	TRBJ2-7
CASSIEWGQAAYEQYF	TGTGCCAGTAGTATCGAGTGGGGACAGGCCGCCTACGAGCAGTACTTC	TRBD1	-	TRBV19	TRBJ2-7
CASSQEMGSAVEQFF	TGCGCCAGCAGCCAAGAGATGGGTAGCGCGGTTGAGCAGTTCTTC	-	-	TRBV4-3	TRBJ2-1
CASSPRGYGDNEQFF	TGTGCCAGCAGCCCCAGGGGGTATGGTGACAATGAGCAGTTCTTC	TRBD1	-	TRBV9	TRBJ2-1
CSLPRESDTQYF	TGCAGCCTCCCGAGGGAGTCAGATACGCAGTATTTT	-	-	TRBV29-1	TRBJ2-3
CASSSQRGLDEQFF	TGTGCCAGCAGCTCCCAGCGGGGCCTCGATGAGCAGTTCTTC	TRBD2	-	TRBV5-6	TRBJ2-1
CASSLRGQGTGELFF	TGTGCCAGCAGCTTAAGGGGACAGGGCACCGGGGAGCTGTTTTTT	TRBD1	-	TRBV7-9	TRBJ2-2
CASSERGQDRYF	TGTGCCAGCAGCGAGAGGGGACAGGATCGGTACTTC	TRBD1	-	TRBV4-2	TRBJ2-7